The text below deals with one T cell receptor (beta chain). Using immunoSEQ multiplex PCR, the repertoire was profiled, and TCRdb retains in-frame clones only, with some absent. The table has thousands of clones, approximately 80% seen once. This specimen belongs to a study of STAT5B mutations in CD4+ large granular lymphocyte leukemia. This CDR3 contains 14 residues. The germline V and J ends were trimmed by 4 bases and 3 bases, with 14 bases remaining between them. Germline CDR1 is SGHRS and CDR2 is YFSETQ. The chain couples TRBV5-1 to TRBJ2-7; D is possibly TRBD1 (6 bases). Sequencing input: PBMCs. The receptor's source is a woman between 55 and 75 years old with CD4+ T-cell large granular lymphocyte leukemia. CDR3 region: CASSVLQGFYEQYF. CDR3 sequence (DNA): TGCGCCAGCAGCGTCTTACAGGGTTTCTACGAGCAGTACTTC.